This TCR beta chain was found in a study of CD8 T cells in ankylosing spondylitis. V lost 7 bases to trimming and J lost 3 bases; unmatched junction nucleotides: 8. Germline CDR1 is SNHLY and CDR2 is FYNNEI. This CDR3 contains 14 residues. In regard to this clonotype: Its antigen is not identified.

TCRdb reanalysed the 5' RACE reads using MiXCR and keeps one entry per CDR3 protein. The data contain about 420,000 distinct CDR3 sequences, around 22% of them singletons. The study's findings and limits: Within ankylosing spondylitis blood, a TCR beta motif made up of roughly eight highly homologous variants appeared to be characteristic.

This chain connects TRBV2 to TRBJ2-7; 8 bases agree with TRBD1. The clonotype comes from a male donor with ankylosing spondylitis. Material: blood, either unsorted or a sorted T cell fraction (not recorded which). As DNA, the CDR3 is TGTGCCAGCATGGACAGGGTTTTGGTCTACGAGCAGTACTTC. It yields the protein CASMDRVLVYEQYF.